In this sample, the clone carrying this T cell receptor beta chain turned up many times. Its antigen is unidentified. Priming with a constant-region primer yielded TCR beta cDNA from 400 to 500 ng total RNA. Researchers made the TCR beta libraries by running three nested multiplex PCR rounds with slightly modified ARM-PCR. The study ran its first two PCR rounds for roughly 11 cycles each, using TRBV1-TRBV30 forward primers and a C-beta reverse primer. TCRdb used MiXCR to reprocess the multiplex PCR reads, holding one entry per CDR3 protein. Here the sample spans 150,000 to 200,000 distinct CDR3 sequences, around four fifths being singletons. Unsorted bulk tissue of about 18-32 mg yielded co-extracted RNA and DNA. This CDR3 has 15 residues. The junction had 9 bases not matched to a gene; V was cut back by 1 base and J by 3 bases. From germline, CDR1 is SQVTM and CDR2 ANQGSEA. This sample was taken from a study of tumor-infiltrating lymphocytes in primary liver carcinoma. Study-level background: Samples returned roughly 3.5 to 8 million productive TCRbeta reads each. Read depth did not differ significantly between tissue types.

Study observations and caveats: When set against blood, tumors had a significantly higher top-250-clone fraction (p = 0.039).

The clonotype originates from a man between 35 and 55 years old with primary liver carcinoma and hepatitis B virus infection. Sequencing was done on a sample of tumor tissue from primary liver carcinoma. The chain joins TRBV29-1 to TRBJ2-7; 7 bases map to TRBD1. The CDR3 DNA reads TGCAGCGTTGAAGTTGGGGACAGTTTTAACTACGAGCAGTACTTC. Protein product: CSVEVGDSFNYEQYF.